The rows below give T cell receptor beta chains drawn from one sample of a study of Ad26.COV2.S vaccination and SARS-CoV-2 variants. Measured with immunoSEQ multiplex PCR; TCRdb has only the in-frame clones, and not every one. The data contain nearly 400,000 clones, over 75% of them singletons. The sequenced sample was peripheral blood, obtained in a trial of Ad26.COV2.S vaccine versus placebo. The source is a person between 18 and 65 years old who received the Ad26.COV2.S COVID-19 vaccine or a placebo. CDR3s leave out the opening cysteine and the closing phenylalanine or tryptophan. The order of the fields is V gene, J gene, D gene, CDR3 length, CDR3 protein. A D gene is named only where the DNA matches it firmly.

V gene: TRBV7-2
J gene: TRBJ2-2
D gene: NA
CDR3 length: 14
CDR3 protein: ASSLGTGTNTGELF

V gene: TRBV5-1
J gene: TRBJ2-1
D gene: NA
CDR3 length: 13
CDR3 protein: ASSIGPSSYNEQF

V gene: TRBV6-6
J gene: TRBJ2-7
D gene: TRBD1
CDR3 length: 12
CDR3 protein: ASTGTGGSYEQY

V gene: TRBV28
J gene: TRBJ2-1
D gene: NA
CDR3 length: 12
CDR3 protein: ASSPRAAYNEQF

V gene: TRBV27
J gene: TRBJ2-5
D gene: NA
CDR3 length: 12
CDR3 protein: ASSLYSGEETQY

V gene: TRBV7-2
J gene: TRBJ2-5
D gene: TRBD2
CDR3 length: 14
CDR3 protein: ASSFWAGGYQETQY

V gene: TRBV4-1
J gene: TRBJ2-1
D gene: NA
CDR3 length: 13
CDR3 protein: ASSLTPFGGNEQF

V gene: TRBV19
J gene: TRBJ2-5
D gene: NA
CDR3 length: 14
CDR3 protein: ASSTEGVGPQETQY

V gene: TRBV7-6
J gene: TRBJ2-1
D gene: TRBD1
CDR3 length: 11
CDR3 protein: ASTEDRAGEQF

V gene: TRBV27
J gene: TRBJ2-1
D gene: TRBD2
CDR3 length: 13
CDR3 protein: ASSEVAGPYNEQF

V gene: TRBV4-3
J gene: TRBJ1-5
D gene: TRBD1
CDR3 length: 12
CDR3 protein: ASSQETGNQPQH

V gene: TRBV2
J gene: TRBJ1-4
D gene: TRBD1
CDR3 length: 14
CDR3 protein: ASSRDRVELFEKLF

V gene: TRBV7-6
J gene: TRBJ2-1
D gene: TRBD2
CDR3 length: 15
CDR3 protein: ASSLVSGVTGGNEQF

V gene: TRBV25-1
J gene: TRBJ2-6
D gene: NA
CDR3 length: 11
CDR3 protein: ASSAYGANVLT

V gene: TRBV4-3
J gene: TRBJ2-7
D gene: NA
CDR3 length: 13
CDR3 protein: ASSQGLLVHREQY

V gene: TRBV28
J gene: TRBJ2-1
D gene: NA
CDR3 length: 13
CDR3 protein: ASSPRSSPLNEQF

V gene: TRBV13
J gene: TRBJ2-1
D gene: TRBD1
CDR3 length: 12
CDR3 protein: ASSSGTGYNEQF

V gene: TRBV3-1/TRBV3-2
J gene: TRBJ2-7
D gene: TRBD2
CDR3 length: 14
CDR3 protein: ASTLNGSGRLYEQY

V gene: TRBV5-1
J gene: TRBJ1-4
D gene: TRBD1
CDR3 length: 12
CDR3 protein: ASSKGAANEKLF

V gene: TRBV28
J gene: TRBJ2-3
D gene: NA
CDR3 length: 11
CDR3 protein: ASSEQGTDTQY

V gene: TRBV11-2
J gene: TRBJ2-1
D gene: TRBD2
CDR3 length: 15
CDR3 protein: ASSRSGEGSSYNEQF

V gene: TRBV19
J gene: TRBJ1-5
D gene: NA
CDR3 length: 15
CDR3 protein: ASKRSRAGYSNQPQH

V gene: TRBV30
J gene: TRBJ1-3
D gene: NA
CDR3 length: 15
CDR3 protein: AWSMPGGRLSGNTIY

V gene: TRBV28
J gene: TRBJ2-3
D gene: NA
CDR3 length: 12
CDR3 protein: ASAWRKYTDTQY

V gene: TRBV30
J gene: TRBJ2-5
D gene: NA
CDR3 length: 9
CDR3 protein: AWSNRGTQY

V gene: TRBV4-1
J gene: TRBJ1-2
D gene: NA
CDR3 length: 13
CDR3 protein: ASSQDANVNYGYT

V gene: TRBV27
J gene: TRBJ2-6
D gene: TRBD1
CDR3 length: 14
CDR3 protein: ASSSLQGAGANVLT

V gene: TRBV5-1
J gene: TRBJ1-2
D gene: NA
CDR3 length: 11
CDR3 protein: ASSLGSSSGYT

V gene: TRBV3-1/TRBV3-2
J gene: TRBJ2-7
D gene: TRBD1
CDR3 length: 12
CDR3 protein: ASSPGQGVDEQY

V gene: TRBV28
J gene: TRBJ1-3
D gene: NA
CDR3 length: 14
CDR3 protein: ASSGTGRSSGNTIY

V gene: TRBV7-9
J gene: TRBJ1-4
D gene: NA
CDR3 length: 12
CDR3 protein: ASSLGQGVEKLF

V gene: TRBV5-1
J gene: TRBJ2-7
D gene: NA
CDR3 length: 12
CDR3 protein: ASSPETLPHEQY

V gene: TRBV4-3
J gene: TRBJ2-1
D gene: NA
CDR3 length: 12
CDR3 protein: ASSQEQLSGEQF

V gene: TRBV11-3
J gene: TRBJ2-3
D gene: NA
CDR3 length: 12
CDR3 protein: ASSLEQGAWKQY

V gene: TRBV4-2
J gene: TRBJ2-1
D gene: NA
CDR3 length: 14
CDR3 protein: ASRPEVRDSYNEQF

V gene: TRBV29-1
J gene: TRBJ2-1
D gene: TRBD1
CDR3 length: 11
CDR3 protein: SVEGRGLDEQF

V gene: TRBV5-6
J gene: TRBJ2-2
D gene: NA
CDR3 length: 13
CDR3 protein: ASSLVSGIPGELF

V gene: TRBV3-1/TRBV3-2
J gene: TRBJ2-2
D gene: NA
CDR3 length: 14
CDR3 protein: ASSLLGTSNTGELF

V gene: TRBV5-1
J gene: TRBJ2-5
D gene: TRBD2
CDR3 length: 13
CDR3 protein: ASSGLAGVKETQY

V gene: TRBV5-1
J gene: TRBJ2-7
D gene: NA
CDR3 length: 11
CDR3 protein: ASSVDGSYEQY

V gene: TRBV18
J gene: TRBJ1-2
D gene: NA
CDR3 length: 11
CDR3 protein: ASSGGIDYGYT

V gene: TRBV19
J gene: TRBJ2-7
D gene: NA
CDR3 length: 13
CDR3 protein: ASSIGGRSSYEQY

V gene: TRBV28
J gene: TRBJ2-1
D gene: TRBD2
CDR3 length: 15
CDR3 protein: ASSPRTSGRALNEQF

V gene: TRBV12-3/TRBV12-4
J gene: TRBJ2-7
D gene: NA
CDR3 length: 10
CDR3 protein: ASSLEGDEQY

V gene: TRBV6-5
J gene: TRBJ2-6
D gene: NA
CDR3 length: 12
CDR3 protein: ASRQGYGANVLT

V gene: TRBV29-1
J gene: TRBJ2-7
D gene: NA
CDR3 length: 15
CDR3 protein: SVAGPTGNPLSYEQY

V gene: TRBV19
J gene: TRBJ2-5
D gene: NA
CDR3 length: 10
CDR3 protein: ASSIGQETQY

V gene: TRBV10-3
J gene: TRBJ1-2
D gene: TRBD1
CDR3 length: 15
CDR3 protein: AISESLMTGGAYGYT